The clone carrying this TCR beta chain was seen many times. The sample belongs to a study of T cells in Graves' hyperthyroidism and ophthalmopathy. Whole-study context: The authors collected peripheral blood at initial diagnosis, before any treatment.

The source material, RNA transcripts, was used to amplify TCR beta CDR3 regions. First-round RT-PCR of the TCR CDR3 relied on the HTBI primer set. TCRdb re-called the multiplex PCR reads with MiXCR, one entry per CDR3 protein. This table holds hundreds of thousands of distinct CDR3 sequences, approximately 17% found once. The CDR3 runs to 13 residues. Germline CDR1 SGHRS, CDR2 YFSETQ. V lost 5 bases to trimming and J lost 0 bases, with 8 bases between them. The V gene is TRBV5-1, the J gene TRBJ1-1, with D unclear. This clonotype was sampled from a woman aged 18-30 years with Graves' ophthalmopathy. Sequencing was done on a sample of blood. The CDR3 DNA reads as TGCGCCAGCAGTACCAACTTGAACACTGAAGCTTTCTTT. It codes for CASSTNLNTEAFF.